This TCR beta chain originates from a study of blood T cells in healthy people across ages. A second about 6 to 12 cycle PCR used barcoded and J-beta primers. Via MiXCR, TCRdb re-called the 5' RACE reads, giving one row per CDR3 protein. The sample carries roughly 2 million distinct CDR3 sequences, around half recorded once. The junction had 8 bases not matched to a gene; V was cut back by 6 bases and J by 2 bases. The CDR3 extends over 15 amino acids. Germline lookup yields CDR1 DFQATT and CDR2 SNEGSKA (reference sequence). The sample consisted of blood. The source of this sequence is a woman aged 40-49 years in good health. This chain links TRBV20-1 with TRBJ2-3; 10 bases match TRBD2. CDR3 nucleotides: TGCAGTGCCCCACCGCTAGCGGGGGTCACAGATACGCAGTATTTT. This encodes CSAPPLAGVTDTQYF.